These 30 T cell receptor beta chains came from one sample sequenced in a study of blood T cell repertoires in COVID-19. Sequencing was performed with immunoSEQ multiplex PCR; in TCRdb, only in-frame clones are kept and a portion is missing. This table holds 200,000 to 300,000 clones, nearly 95% found once. The sample taken for sequencing was peripheral blood. Source of these receptors: a man between 25 and 39 years old with COVID-19, enrolled during active disease.

CDR3 loop: CASSVAASGGAETQYF. CDR3 coding DNA: TGTGCCAGCAGCGTAGCCGCTAGCGGGGGGGCCGAGACCCAGTACTTC. The chain combines TRBV9 with TRBJ2-5, with 12 bases lining up with TRBD2. The CDR3 has 16 amino acids. Unmatched junction bases numbered 5, after V lost 0 bases and J lost 5 bases. Germline V CDR1 and CDR2: SGDLS, YYNGEE.

The chain has TRBV5-1 and TRBJ2-2; TRBD1 aligns across 7 bases. The junction had 2 bases not matched to a gene; V was cut back by 3 bases and J by 0 bases. The CDR3 is 15 amino acids. The germline V gene encodes CDR1 SGHRS and CDR2 YFSETQ. The CDR3 here is CASSSQGANTGELFF. CDR3 coding DNA: TGCGCCAGCAGCTCGCAGGGGGCGAACACCGGGGAGCTGTTTTTT.

The V and J genes are TRBV19 and TRBJ1-5; 9 bases map to TRBD1. From germline, CDR1 is LNHDA and CDR2 SQIVND (reference sequence). The CDR3 contains 16 residues. V was pared by 3 bases and J by 2 bases, with 5 bases of the junction left unmatched. In nucleotides, the CDR3 is TGTGCCAGTAGTATTGCGTGGGACAGGGGCAATCAGCCCCAGCATTTT. It translates to CASSIAWDRGNQPQHF.

This chain links TRBV3-1 (or the pseudogene TRBV3-2) with TRBJ2-3; 9 bases fit TRBD2. Trimming at V came to 2 bases and at J to 0 bases, leaving 6 bases not matched to a gene. Germline CDR1 LGHDT, CDR2 YNNKEL (reference sequence). The CDR3 sequence is 17 residues long. The CDR3 bases are TGTGCCAGCAGCCAATCTAGCGGGGTGATAAGCACAGATACGCAGTATTTT. Encoded protein: CASSQSSGVISTDTQYF.

The chain carries TRBV29-1 and TRBJ2-2; 9 nucleotides match TRBD1. CDR1 is SQVTM and CDR2 is ANQGSEA in the germline V gene. The CDR3 loop spans 15 amino acids. V dropped 2 bases and J dropped 3; count of bases not matched to a gene: 4. The CDR3 loop reads CSVEWDREDTGELFF. DNA of the CDR3: TGCAGCGTTGAATGGGACAGGGAGGACACCGGGGAGCTGTTTTTT.

Regarding this clone: Different DNA sequences within this sample yield the same CDR3. The V call is TRBV6-5, the J call TRBJ1-2; perhaps TRBD1 as D (5 bases). There are 13 residues in the CDR3. CDR1 is MNHEY, CDR2 SVGAGI, per germline. Trimming stripped 6 bases from V and 3 bases from J, with 11 bases between. The chain's CDR3 is CASSPGGDYGYTF. The CDR3 DNA reads as TGTGCCAGCAGCCCCGGGGGGGACTATGGCTACACCTTC.

CDR3 protein: CASSLSFGGLNEKLFF. CDR3 bases: TGTGCCAGCAGTTTATCGTTTGGGGGACTTAATGAAAAACTGTTTTTT. The chain joins TRBV27 to TRBJ1-4; tentative D call: TRBD1 (5 bases). Germline V gene sequence: CDR1 MNHEY, CDR2 SMNVEV (reference sequence). The CDR3 extends over 16 amino acids. Trimming cost V 0 bases and J 4 bases, with 12 bases left between them.

The CDR3, as DNA: TGCGCCAGCACCGAAGGACAGGGGGGCCCCAATGAGCAGTTCTTC. Translation: CASTEGQGGPNEQFF. The gene calls are TRBV5-1 and TRBJ2-1, with TRBD1 identical over 10 bases. Looked up from germline, CDR1 is SGHRS and CDR2 is YFSETQ. Losses at the gene ends were 6 bases for V and 6 bases for J; bases not matched to a gene: 9. This CDR3 spans 15 amino acids.

The CDR3 loop reads CASSEEPRPRRGLAQPQHF. CDR3 nucleotide sequence: TGTGCCAGCAGTGAAGAGCCCCGACCCCGCAGGGGGCTTGCTCAGCCCCAGCATTTT. The rearrangement links TRBV6-1 to TRBJ1-5, with TRBD1 matching over 8 bases. CDR3 length: 19 residues. The germline V gene has CDR1 MNHNS and CDR2 SASEGT. The J segment lost 6 bases and the V segment lost 1 base, leaving 17 bases of the junction unmatched.

In DNA form, the CDR3 reads TGTGCCAGCAATGCAGGGCGACGGAACACTGAAGCTTTCTTT. This gives the protein CASNAGRRNTEAFF. V gene TRBV2 combines with J gene TRBJ1-1; TRBD1 is a possible D gene (5 bases). Trimming took 7 bases from V and 1 from J, leaving 13 bases between them. This CDR3 has 14 residues. Germline V gene lookup returns CDR1 SNHLY and CDR2 FYNNEI.

This chain joins TRBV10-3 and TRBJ1-2, with D perhaps matching TRBD1 (6 bases). Per the germline V gene, CDR1 is ENHRY and CDR2 is SYGVKD. V gave up 0 bases and J gave up 1 base, with 12 bases separating them. The CDR3 consists of 16 residues. The CDR3 DNA reads as TGTGCCATCAGTGAGTCACCGACAGGTATTAACTATGGCTACACCTTC. This sequence encodes CAISESPTGINYGYTF.

The chain employs TRBV14 and TRBJ1-1; D uncertain. Germline V lookup: CDR1 SGHDN, CDR2 FVKESK. Trimming took 2 bases from V and 4 from J, leaving 17 bases between them. The CDR3 covers 16 residues. The CDR3 reads CASSQLGGEVGTEAFF. For the CDR3, the DNA is TGTGCCAGCAGCCAATTGGGAGGAGAGGTAGGCACTGAAGCTTTCTTT.

V gene TRBV24-1 combines with J gene TRBJ2-2; tentative D call: TRBD1 (6 bases). The germline gives CDR1 KGHDR, CDR2 SFDVKD. The CDR3 runs to 17 residues. With 5 bases removed from V and 2 bases from J, the gap between germline ends came to 17 bases. This CDR3 is CATSAVPTGGNTGELFF. The CDR3 DNA is TGTGCCACCAGTGCCGTCCCGACAGGTGGCAACACCGGGGAGCTGTTTTTT.

This chain joins TRBV2 and TRBJ1-2; no definite D call. The V gene lost 2 bases and the J gene lost 0 bases, with 4 bases spanning the gap. The V gene's germline CDR1 is SNHLY and CDR2 FYNNEI. CDR3 length: 13 amino acids. This CDR3 is CASSEQSNYGYTF. The CDR3 coding sequence is TGTGCCAGCAGTGAACAGTCTAACTATGGCTACACCTTC.

The chain joins TRBV9 to TRBJ2-2, with D possibly TRBD1 on 7 matching bases. The germline CDR1 and CDR2 sequences are SGDLS and YYNGEE. There are 15 residues in the CDR3. In DNA, the CDR3 is TGTGCAACTACTAGGGGGGACAGAAACACCGGGGAGCTGTTTTTT. It is translated as CATTRGDRNTGELFF.

The rearrangement joins TRBV3-1 (or the pseudogene TRBV3-2) to TRBJ1-2; weak D call: TRBD1 (5 bases). This CDR3 spans 17 amino acids. Per the germline V gene, CDR1 is LGHDT and CDR2 is YNNKEL (reference sequence). V was cut by 0 bases and J by 4 bases, with 18 bases left in between. CDR3 loop: CASSQDPSGEVGYGYTF. CDR3 nucleotide sequence: TGTGCCAGCAGCCAAGATCCGTCGGGGGAAGTTGGCTATGGCTACACCTTC.

V gene TRBV9 combines with J gene TRBJ1-6, with 9 positions matching TRBD1. Unmatched junction bases numbered 11, after V lost 3 bases and J lost 10 bases. This CDR3 has 16 residues. CDR1 is SGDLS, CDR2 YYNGEE, per germline. Written as DNA, the CDR3 is TGTGCCAGCAGCGCAGACTTGGGACAGGGAGGCTCACCCCTCCACTTT. This codes for CASSADLGQGGSPLHF.

The table lists this clone with a few counts. The V and J genes are TRBV2 and TRBJ2-5; 8 nucleotides agree with TRBD2. Germline CDR1 reads SNHLY; CDR2 reads FYNNEI. The CDR3 is made up of 12 amino acids. The ends lost 8 bases at V and 2 bases at J; junction bases unmatched: 1. The CDR3 region has the DNA TGTGCCAGCGGGACTAGACAAGAGACCCAGTACTTC. Residues: CASGTRQETQYF.

The CDR3 region is CASRSTGDNTEAFF. The CDR3 region has the DNA TGTGCCAGCAGGTCCACAGGCGACAACACTGAAGCTTTCTTT. The chain recombines TRBV6-5 with TRBJ1-1; D possibly corresponds to TRBD1 (5 bases). V was clipped by 6 bases and J by 2 bases, with 13 bases between them. CDR3 length: 14 amino acids. From germline, CDR1 is MNHEY and CDR2 SVGAGI.

The gene calls are TRBV15 and TRBJ1-1; weak D call: TRBD1 (6 bases). CDR1 and CDR2 from the germline V gene are LNHNV and YYDKDF (reference sequence). The CDR3 has 15 amino acids. Trimming stripped 5 bases from V and 0 bases from J, with 13 bases between. CDR3 in DNA: TGTGCCACCAGCGGGTACAGGGAATTGAACACTGAAGCTTTCTTT. Protein: CATSGYRELNTEAFF.

V and J are TRBV6-1 and TRBJ2-7, with 9 bases matching TRBD2. The germline CDR1 and CDR2 sequences are MNHNS and SASEGT. The ends lost 1 base at V and 3 bases at J; junction bases unmatched: 7. The CDR3 length is 16 residues. The CDR3 DNA reads as TGTGCCAGCAGTGAAGAGGGGATAGCGGGGGACTACGAGCAGTACTTC. This codes for CASSEEGIAGDYEQYF.

The gene calls are TRBV4-1 and TRBJ1-4, with TRBD1 matching over 8 bases. From germline, CDR1 is MGHRA and CDR2 YSYEKL. Trimming cost V 2 bases and J 2 bases; bases outside gene matches: 1. There are 15 residues in the CDR3. The CDR3 DNA reads as TGCGCCAGCAGCCAAAACAGGGGGACTAATGAAAAACTGTTTTTT. It codes for CASSQNRGTNEKLFF.

This chain uses TRBV12-5 with TRBJ2-1; 9 bases map to TRBD1. V dropped 6 bases and J dropped 13; count of bases not matched to a gene: 13. The CDR3 length is 14 residues. CDR1 is LGHNT and CDR2 is FRNRAP in the germline V gene. The CDR3 nucleotides read TGTGCTAGTGGCCTAGGACAGGGGCTTAACCGCCAGTTCTTC. It encodes CASGLGQGLNRQFF.

The chain uses TRBV6-5 and TRBJ2-7; no clear D. Germline V gene data show CDR1 as MNHEY and CDR2 as SVGAGI. The CDR3 totals 14 residues. V lost 0 bases and J 6 bases, leaving 12 bases between the germline ends. CDR3 protein: CASSYSNGASEQYF. CDR3 in DNA: TGTGCCAGCAGTTACTCGAACGGAGCCTCCGAGCAGTACTTC.

This sequence joins TRBV10-1 and TRBJ2-5; 9 bases align to TRBD2. The germline CDR1 and CDR2 sequences are WNHNN and SYGVQD (reference sequence). Germline trimming cut 3 bases from V and 5 bases from J; bases unmatched to any gene: 10. The CDR3 is made up of 16 amino acids. The CDR3 nucleotides are TGCGCCAGCAGTGATGGAGGCGGGGGGGCCGGCGAGACCCAGTACTTC. Residues: CASSDGGGGAGETQYF.

The rearrangement links TRBV10-2 to TRBJ1-5; unclear D gene. The CDR3 runs to 14 residues. The V and J ends lost 1 base and 7 bases respectively, with 11 bases between them. Germline CDR1 WSHSY, CDR2 SAAADI. The CDR3 spells CASSEWELLQPQHF. The CDR3 bases are TGCGCCAGCAGTGAGTGGGAGTTGTTACAGCCCCAGCATTTT.

The V and J genes are TRBV2 and TRBJ1-1; D may be TRBD1 (6 bases). This CDR3 contains 14 residues. The V and J ends lost 6 bases and 5 bases respectively, with 16 bases between them. The germline V gene has CDR1 SNHLY and CDR2 FYNNEI. The CDR3 is CASSKVRGMTEAFF. CDR3 coding DNA: TGTGCCAGCAGCAAAGTAAGGGGGATGACTGAAGCTTTCTTT.

The gene calls are TRBV19 and TRBJ1-2, with 10 bases identical to TRBD1. The CDR3 has 15 residues. Germline loops: CDR1 LNHDA, CDR2 SQIVND (reference sequence). V trimming: 7 bases; J trimming: 2 bases; junction bases outside the gene matches: 7. CDR3 sequence reads: CASIRDRGSNYGYTF. In nucleotides, the CDR3 is TGTGCCAGTATCCGGGACAGGGGTTCCAACTATGGCTACACCTTC.

This clone was seen just once. The V and J genes are TRBV3-1 (or the pseudogene TRBV3-2) and TRBJ1-3; possible D gene TRBD1, 6 bases. The CDR3 length is 13 residues. V lost 4 bases and J lost 4, with 8 bases in between. Germline CDR1 LGHDT, CDR2 YNNKEL (reference sequence). Here the CDR3 reads CASSRTDGNTIYF. CDR3 sequence (DNA): TGTGCCAGCAGCCGGACAGACGGAAACACCATATATTTT.

The chain recombines TRBV5-4 with TRBJ2-1; D perhaps matches TRBD1 (6 bases). The CDR3 runs to 13 residues. V lost 3 bases and J 9 bases, leaving 13 bases between the germline ends. Germline V gives CDR1 SGHNT, CDR2 YYREEE (reference sequence). The CDR3 coding sequence is TGTGCCAGCAGCTCTCAGGGGACGGGTGAGCAGTTCTTC. It is translated as CASSSQGTGEQFF.